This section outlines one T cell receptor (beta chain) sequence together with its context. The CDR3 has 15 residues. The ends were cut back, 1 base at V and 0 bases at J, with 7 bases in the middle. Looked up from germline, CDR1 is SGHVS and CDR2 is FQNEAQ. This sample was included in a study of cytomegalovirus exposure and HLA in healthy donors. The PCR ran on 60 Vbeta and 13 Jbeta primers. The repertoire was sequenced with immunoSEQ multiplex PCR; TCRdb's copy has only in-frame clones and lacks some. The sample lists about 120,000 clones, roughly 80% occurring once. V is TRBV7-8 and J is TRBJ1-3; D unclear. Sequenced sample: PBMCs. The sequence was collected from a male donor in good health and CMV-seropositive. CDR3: CASSLGPHSGNTIYF. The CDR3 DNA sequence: TGTGCCAGCAGCTTAGGGCCTCACTCTGGAAACACCATATATTTT.